This passage covers 16 T cell receptor beta chains from one sample sequenced in a study of response to subunit inactivated influenza vaccine. TCRdb reprocessed the RT-PCR reads with MiXCR, giving one entry per CDR3 protein. The data hold about 800,000 distinct CDR3 sequences, with 21% observed a single time. The sample in question was PBMCs from blood, obtained 5 days after vaccination. Receptor source: a man aged 50-60 years who received an inactivated influenza vaccine.

This clonotype showed up just once. A single base separates this from a much larger clone, so it may be a read error. The CDR3 loop is CSVDMVAVASYNEQFF. The CDR3 nucleotides are TGCAGCGTTGATATGGTAGCGGTAGCATCGTACAATGAGCAGTTCTTC. The chain recombines TRBV29-1 with TRBJ2-1, with D possibly matching TRBD2 (6 bases). Trimming cost V 3 bases and J 4 bases, with 19 bases left between them. Germline values: CDR1 SQVTM, CDR2 ANQGSEA. CDR3 length: 16 residues.

The chain couples TRBV6-1 to TRBJ2-1; D may be TRBD2 (5 bases). Trimming took off 6 bases at V and 6 bases at J, with 18 bases between the two ends. The CDR3 runs 15 residues. The germline V gene encodes CDR1 MNHNS and CDR2 SASEGT. The CDR3 protein is CASRKTPPAGNEQFF. As DNA, the CDR3 is TGTGCCAGCAGGAAGACCCCGCCGGCGGGCAATGAGCAGTTCTTC.

The rearrangement links TRBV28 to TRBJ2-1; D is unresolved. Trimming left V 2 bases short and J 8 bases short, with 13 bases between. Germline assignment: CDR1 MDHEN and CDR2 SYDVKM. The CDR3 length is 14 residues. CDR3 nucleotide sequence: TGTGCCAGCAGTTTAGGGCTAGTCATGGATGAGCAGTTCTTC. Translated, it gives CASSLGLVMDEQFF. Filled out from reference TRBV28 and TRBJ2-1, the complete variable domain reads DVKVTQSSRYLVKRTGEKVFLECVQDMDHENMFWYRQDPGLGLRLIYFSYDVKMKEKGDIPEGYSVSREKKERFSLILESASTNQTSMYLCASSLGLVMDEQFFGPGTRLTVL.

This clonotype was detected only a few times. The CDR3 reads CASSFAGPYYEQYF. For the CDR3, the DNA is TGCGCCAGCAGCTTCGCGGGGCCCTACTACGAGCAGTACTTC. This chain uses TRBV5-1 with TRBJ2-7; a weak D match, TRBD2 (6 bases). Between the trimmed V and J ends, which lost 2 bases and 3 bases, there was a span of 12 bases. This CDR3 has 14 amino acids. Germline CDR1 SGHRS, CDR2 YFSETQ.

The V call is TRBV20-1, the J call TRBJ2-5, with D possibly TRBD1 on 6 matching bases. V was shortened by 1 base and J by 7 bases, with 19 bases between the two germline ends. The length of the CDR3 is 15 residues. Germline V gene lookup returns CDR1 DFQATT and CDR2 SNEGSKA (reference sequence). DNA of the CDR3: TGCAGTGCTAGAGTTACGGGCAAGAGAGGGGGGACCCAGTACTTC. This codes for CSARVTGKRGGTQYF.

This clonotype appeared a few times. The rearrangement links TRBV7-2 to TRBJ2-5, with D perhaps matching TRBD2 (5 bases). Between the trimmed V and J ends, which lost 2 bases and 4 bases, there was a span of 8 bases. This CDR3 has 13 amino acids. In germline, CDR1 is SGHTA, CDR2 FQGNSA. The CDR3 nucleotides read TGTGCCAGCAGCTTATTGAGGGTAGAGACCCAGTACTTC. Translation gives CASSLLRVETQYF.

This clonotype showed up many times. This chain uses TRBV18 with TRBJ2-3; D gene uncertain. Germline-derived CDR1 and CDR2 are KGHSH and LQKENI. There are 13 residues in the CDR3. V dropped 0 bases and J dropped 2 bases, with 3 bases sitting between them. The CDR3 reads CASSPPVTDTQYF. The CDR3 DNA reads as TGTGCCAGCTCACCACCAGTCACAGATACGCAGTATTTT.

This clonotype turned up a few times. The rearrangement joins TRBV5-6 to TRBJ1-6, with D uncertain. Germline V gives CDR1 SGHDT, CDR2 YYEEEE. V lost 0 bases and J lost 7, with 14 bases in between. The CDR3 consists of 16 residues. CDR3 amino acids: CASSLVGTATNSPLHF. CDR3 nucleotides: TGTGCCAGCAGCTTGGTGGGCACAGCTACCAATTCACCCCTCCACTTT.

This clonotype was observed a few times. J is TRBJ2-3 and V is TRBV29-1, with D hard to call. Trimming left V 6 bases short and J 0 bases short, with 4 bases between. The V gene's germline CDR1 is SQVTM and CDR2 ANQGSEA. This CDR3 is built from 11 residues. The CDR3 DNA reads TGCAGCGTAGCGAGCACAGATACGCAGTATTTT. Amino acid sequence: CSVASTDTQYF.

J is TRBJ2-5 and V is TRBV28; 8 bases align to TRBD1. The J segment lost 9 bases and the V segment lost 6 bases, leaving 9 bases of the junction unmatched. This CDR3 region has 13 residues. Germline CDR1 reads MDHEN; CDR2 reads SYDVKM. CDR3 region: CASRTGAWGAQYF. The CDR3 coding sequence is TGTGCCAGCAGGACAGGGGCATGGGGGGCCCAGTACTTC.

The rearrangement uses TRBV2 and TRBJ2-5; D is unresolved. The CDR3 consists of 13 residues. Trimming left V 6 bases short and J 1 base short, with 9 bases between. CDR1 is SNHLY, CDR2 FYNNEI, per germline. CDR3 loop: CASRGRAQETQYF. The CDR3 DNA follows: TGTGCCAGCAGAGGACGGGCCCAAGAGACCCAGTACTTC.

This clonotype occurred once. The CDR3 spells CASSLGTSGSRFF. The CDR3 DNA reads as TGTGCCAGCAGCTTGGGGACTAGCGGGAGTCGGTTCTTC. The J gene is TRBJ2-1, the V gene TRBV7-2; TRBD2 agrees at 14 bases. V shed 3 bases and J 15 bases; nucleotides not matched to a gene: 4. CDR1 and CDR2 from the germline V gene are SGHTA and FQGNSA. The length of the CDR3 is 13 residues.

This clonotype has more than one count but fewer than ten. This chain joins TRBV4-1 and TRBJ2-2; D is possibly TRBD1 or TRBD2 (6 bases each). This CDR3 comprises 17 residues. V lost 1 base to trimming and J lost 6 bases, with 18 bases between them. Germline CDR1 and CDR2: MGHRA and YSYEKL. DNA for the CDR3: TGCGCCAGCAGCCAAGGTTCTCCCCGGGGGCGTTCCGGGGAGCTGTTTTTT. As protein: CASSQGSPRGRSGELFF.

This clonotype came up a few times. Here the CDR3 DNA reads TGTGCCAGCAGCCAAGGTCGCCCCTCCTATGGCTACACCTTC. This translates into CASSQGRPSYGYTF. The chain joins TRBV3-1 to TRBJ1-2; D is unclear. Germline assignment: CDR1 LGHDT and CDR2 YNNKEL (reference sequence). V was trimmed by 1 base and J by 4 bases, leaving 10 bases between them. This CDR3 spans 14 amino acids.

In this sample, this clonotype turned up a few times. The chain joins TRBV14 to TRBJ2-3; D is uncertain. Per the germline V gene, CDR1 is SGHDN and CDR2 is FVKESK. The CDR3 extends over 15 amino acids. V was shortened by 0 bases and J by 6 bases, with 13 bases between the two germline ends. The CDR3 loop is CASSQDRKPRDTQYF. In DNA, the CDR3 is TGTGCCAGCAGCCAAGATCGCAAGCCTCGGGATACGCAGTATTTT.

This clonotype was picked up a small number of times. The CDR3 DNA sequence: TGTGCCAGCAGCGTAGGAGAACTAGCGGGGGTTACCTACGAGCAGTACTTC. Encoded protein: CASSVGELAGVTYEQYF. The chain employs TRBV11-2 and TRBJ2-7, with 11 bases that match TRBD2. V gave up 5 bases and J gave up 2 bases; unmatched junction bases: 11. The CDR3 is made up of 17 amino acids. Germline V lookup: CDR1 SGHAT, CDR2 FQNNGV.